The source of this T cell receptor (beta chain) is a study of T cells in Graves' hyperthyroidism and ophthalmopathy (dated by TCRdb to between 2018 and 2021). Regarding the complete study: Peripheral blood samples were taken at the time of initial diagnosis, prior to any treatment. A discovery cohort of roughly 100 patients, about 40 with Graves' ophthalmopathy and 57 with stable Graves' hyperthyroidism, was used to find distinguishing TCR V-J signatures. An independent validation cohort of around 19 hyperthyroidism patients and approximately 16 patients who later progressed to ophthalmopathy tested prospective prediction of ophthalmopathy. The approximately 97 discovery patients were randomly divided into training and test sets at a 7:3 ratio. In addition, the study compared T-cell repertoires in thyroid tissue and in blood from six Graves' hyperthyroidism patients. Once sampling was done, hyperthyroidism patients were given methimazole at a starting dose of 30 mg daily, whereas ophthalmopathy patients were given high-dose intravenous methylprednisolone. TCR Vbeta CDR3 sequencing of 130 to 150 peripheral blood samples (roughly 43 ophthalmopathy, about 75 hyperthyroidism and approximately 17 progressor patients) is reported in the paper.

This clonotype was counted between two and nine times. Its target antigen remains unknown. Base qualities are not recorded, but no much larger clone differs from it by a single base. The TCR beta CDR3 regions were amplified from RNA transcripts. A first-round RT-PCR of the TCR CDR3 used the HTBI primer set with the Qiagen OneStep RT-PCR kit. The libraries were constructed in a second round of multiplex PCR and then size-selected and purified. Sequencing of the libraries was done on an Illumina HiSeq2000 using paired-end 100 bp reads. In the paper's pipeline: SOAPnuke was used to process the raw data, removing reads that contained adapters or uncalled bases, had a mean Phred below 15, or lacked an exact match to the constant primer or identifier. COPE v1.2.5 was used to merge the high-quality paired reads, and each unique nucleotide sequence was defined as a clonotype. MiTCR v1.1 was used to align the clonotypes against IMGT TRBV, TRBD and TRBJ reference segments. The analysis included only V-J combinations with a frequency above 0.0001, which together covered approximately 99% of the repertoires. A TCS score was defined as the ratio between F50 (clonal expansion) and ExV (chaos), using BLOSUM62-based TCRdist between CDR3 peptides within each V-J. Welch's t-statistics and random forest reduced around 510 V-J features to 13, which were used in a naive Bayes classifier (R e1071). Using fastp at Q25 and MiXCR, TCRdb reprocessed the public reads and kept productive beta chains. Rows are combined by CDR3 protein, so each entry shows the most common genes and DNA. The V and J calls follow TCRdb's processing rather than the paper's. This sample holds 300,000 to 400,000 distinct CDR3 sequences; around a sixth were observed only once. About 53% of the sample comes from the top ten.

Stable Graves' hyperthyroidism was defined as the absence of progression to ophthalmopathy over 18 months of follow-up. Hyperthyroidism patients were newly diagnosed, with disease duration under 2 months, and aged 18 to 65 years. The study excluded patients with uncontrolled infections, other autoimmune diseases, pregnancy or lactation. Diagnoses were established on the basis of clinical symptoms, serum thyroxine and TRAb, thyroid ultrasound, and orbital computed tomography. Ficoll-Paque density gradient centrifugation was used to isolate PBMCs from 8.5 to 10 ml of fresh peripheral blood. Total RNA was extracted with Trizol reagent, and quality was checked on an Agilent 2100 Bioanalyzer. Study-level results and caveats: No statistical method was used to set the sample size in advance, and investigators knew the group allocation. Most expanded thyroid clonotypes (frequency above 0.001) were also found in blood, which suggests that blood repertoires may mirror thyroid immune responses. In validation, progression to ophthalmopathy was predicted by the model with about 70% sensitivity and just over 72% specificity, a median of around 6.5 months before onset. Ophthalmopathy was separated from stable hyperthyroidism by a 13 V-J signature model, with 85% to 90% sensitivity and approximately 81% specificity obtained in cross-validation and 80%/75% obtained in testing.

This clonotype was obtained from a woman in her forties or fifties with Graves' hyperthyroidism. Sequences were obtained from blood.

This receptor has the CDR3 CASSSKGRGPNTGELFF. The nucleotides read TGTGCCAGCAGTTCCAAAGGGAGGGGACCCAACACCGGGGAGCTGTTTTTT. Rearrangement joined TRBV28 to TRBJ2-2; 7 bases in the middle match TRBD2. The germline V end is reduced by 4 bases and the J end by 2 bases; junction bases left unmatched: 10. From cysteine to phenylalanine, the CDR3 is 17 amino acids long. Only the CDR3 region is kept as DNA, spanning 51 bases read in frame from base 1. The germline V gene encodes CDR1 MDHEN and CDR2 SYDVKM.